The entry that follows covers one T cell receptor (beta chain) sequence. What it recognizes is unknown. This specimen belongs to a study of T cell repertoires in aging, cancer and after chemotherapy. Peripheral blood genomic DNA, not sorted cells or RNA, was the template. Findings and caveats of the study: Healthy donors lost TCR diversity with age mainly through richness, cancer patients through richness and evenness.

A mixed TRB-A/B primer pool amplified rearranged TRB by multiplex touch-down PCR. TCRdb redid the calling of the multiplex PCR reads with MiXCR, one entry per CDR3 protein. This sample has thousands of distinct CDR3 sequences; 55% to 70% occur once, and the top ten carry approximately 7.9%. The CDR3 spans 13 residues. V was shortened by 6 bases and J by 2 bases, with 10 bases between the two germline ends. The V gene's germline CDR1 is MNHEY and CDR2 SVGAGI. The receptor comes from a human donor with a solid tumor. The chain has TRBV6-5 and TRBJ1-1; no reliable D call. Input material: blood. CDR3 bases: TGTGCCAGCAGGGTTCTAGATAACACTGAAGCTTTCTTT. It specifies CASRVLDNTEAFF.